This T cell receptor (beta chain) was found in a study of blood T cell repertoires in COVID-19. Study as a whole: The origin of the acute and convalescent COVID-19 samples was the United States, Italy and Spain. The analysed material was cDNA or gDNA that came from T cells, B-cell-depleted T cells, or PBMCs.

Germline assignment: CDR1 MDHEN and CDR2 SYDVKM. The CDR3 runs to 14 residues. The V and J ends lost 3 bases and 2 bases respectively, with 7 bases between them. Per the study methods: Amplification with reference gene primers provided the estimates of nucleated cell counts. Clones were sequenced by immunoSEQ multiplex PCR, and TCRdb holds only the in-frame ones, with some missing. The DNA was the basis for D and trimming; V, J and clone size are from that table. Of 80,000 to 100,000 clones listed, about 96% are singletons. This clonotype was sampled from a human donor with active COVID-19. The donor label of this sample is uncertain. Input material: peripheral blood. V usage is TRBV28 and J usage is TRBJ2-2, with D unclear. CDR3 nucleotide sequence: TGTGCCAGCAGTTTGCGTCCAAACACCGGGGAGCTGTTTTTT. Its protein product is CASSLRPNTGELFF. Supplemented by reference TRBV28 and TRBJ2-2, the full variable domain reads DVKVTQSSRYLVKRTGEKVFLECVQDMDHENMFWYRQDPGLGLRLIYFSYDVKMKEKGDIPEGYSVSREKKERFSLILESASTNQTSMYLCASSLRPNTGELFFGEGSRLTVL.